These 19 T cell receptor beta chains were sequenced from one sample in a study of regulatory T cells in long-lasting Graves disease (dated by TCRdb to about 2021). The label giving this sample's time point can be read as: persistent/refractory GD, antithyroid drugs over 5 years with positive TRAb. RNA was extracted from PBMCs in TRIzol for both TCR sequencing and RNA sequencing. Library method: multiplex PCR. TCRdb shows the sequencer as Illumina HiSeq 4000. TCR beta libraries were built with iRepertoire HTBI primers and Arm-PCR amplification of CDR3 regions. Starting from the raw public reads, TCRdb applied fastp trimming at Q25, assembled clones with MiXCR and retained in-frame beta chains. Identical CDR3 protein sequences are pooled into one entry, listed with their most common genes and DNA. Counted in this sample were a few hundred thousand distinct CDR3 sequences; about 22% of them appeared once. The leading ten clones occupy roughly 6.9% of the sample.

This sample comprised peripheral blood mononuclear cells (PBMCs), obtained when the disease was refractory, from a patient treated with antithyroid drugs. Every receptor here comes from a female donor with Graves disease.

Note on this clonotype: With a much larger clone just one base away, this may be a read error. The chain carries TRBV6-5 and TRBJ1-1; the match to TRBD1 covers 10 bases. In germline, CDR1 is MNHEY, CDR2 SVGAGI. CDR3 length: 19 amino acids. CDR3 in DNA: TGTGCCAGCAGTTACAGTTTTTGGACAGGGGGGAACATGAACACTGACGCTTTCTTT. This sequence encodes CASSYSFWTGGNMNTDAFF.

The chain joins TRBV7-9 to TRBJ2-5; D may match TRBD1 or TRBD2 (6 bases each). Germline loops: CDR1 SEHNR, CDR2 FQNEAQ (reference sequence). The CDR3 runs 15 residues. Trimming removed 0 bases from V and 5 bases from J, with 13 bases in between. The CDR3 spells CASSLAGGGMETQYF. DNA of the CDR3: TGTGCCAGCAGCTTAGCAGGGGGAGGTATGGAGACCCAGTACTTC.

CDR3 protein: CASSLWGPGQGANPSSYEQYF. The CDR3 bases are TGTGCCAGCAGCCTATGGGGCCCGGGACAGGGGGCCAATCCCAGCTCCTACGAGCAGTACTTC. The chain couples TRBV28 to TRBJ2-7; 12 bases align to TRBD1. This CDR3 region has 21 residues. V was clipped by 6 bases and J by 0 bases; unmatched bases: 21. CDR1 and CDR2 (germline): MDHEN, SYDVKM.

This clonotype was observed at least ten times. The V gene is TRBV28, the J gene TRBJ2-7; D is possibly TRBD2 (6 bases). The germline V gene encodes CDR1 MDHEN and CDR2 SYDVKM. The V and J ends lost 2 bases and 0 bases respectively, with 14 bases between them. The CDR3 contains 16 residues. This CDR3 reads CASSLPKAGYSYEQYF. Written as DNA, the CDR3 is TGTGCCAGCAGTTTACCCAAGGCGGGATACTCCTACGAGCAGTACTTC.

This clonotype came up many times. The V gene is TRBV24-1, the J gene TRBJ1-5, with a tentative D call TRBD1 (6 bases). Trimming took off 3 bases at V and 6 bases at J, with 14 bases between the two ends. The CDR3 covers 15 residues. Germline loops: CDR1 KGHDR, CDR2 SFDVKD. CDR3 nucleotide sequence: TGTGCCACCAGTGATGCTACAGGGCTGTTTCAGCCCCAGCATTTT. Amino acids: CATSDATGLFQPQHF.

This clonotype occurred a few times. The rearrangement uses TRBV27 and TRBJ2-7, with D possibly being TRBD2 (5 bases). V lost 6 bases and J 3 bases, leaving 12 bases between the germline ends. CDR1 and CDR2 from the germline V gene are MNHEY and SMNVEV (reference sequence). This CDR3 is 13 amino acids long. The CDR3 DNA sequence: TGTGCCAGCAGCCCGACTACTTTCTACGAGCAGTACTTC. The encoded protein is CASSPTTFYEQYF.

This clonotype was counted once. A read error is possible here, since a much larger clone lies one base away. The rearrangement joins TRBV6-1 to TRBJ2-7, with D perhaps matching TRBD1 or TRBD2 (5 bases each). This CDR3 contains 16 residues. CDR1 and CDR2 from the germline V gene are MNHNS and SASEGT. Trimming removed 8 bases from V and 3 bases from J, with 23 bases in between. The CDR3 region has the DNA TGTGCCAGCGGTAACCCCTGGCCAGGGACCCTCTACGAGCAGTACTTC. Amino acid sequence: CASGNPWPGTLYEQYF.

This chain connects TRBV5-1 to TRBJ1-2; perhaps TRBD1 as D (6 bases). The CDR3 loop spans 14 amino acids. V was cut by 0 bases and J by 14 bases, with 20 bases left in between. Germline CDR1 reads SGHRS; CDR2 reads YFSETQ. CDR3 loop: CASSLDGRGPTGTF. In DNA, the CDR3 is TGCGCCAGCAGCTTGGATGGCAGGGGCCCAACTGGGACCTTC. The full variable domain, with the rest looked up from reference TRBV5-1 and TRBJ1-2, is KAGVTQTPRYLIKTRGQQVTLSCSPISGHRSVSWYQQTPGQGLQFLFEYFSETQRNKGNFPGRFSGRQFSNSRSEMNVSTLELGDSALYLCASSLDGRGPTGTFGSGTRLTVV.

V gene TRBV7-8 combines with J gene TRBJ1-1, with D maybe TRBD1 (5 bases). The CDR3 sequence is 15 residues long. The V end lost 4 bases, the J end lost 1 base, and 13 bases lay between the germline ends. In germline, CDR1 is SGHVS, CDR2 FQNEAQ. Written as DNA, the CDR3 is TGTGCCAGCAGCTCCGAATTAGGACAGAACACTGAAGCTTTCTTT. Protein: CASSSELGQNTEAFF.

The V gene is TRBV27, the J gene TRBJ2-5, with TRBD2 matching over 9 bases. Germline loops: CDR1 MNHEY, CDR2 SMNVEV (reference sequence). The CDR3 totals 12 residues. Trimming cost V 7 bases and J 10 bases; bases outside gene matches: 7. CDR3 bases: TGTGCCAGCAAAGGACTAGCGACGAACCAGTACTTC. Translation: CASKGLATNQYF.

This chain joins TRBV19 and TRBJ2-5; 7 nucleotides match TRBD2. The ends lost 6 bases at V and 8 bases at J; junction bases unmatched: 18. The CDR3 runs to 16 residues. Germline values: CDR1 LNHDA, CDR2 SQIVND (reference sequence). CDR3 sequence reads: CASSYPGGSTWDTQYF. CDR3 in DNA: TGTGCCAGTAGCTACCCAGGCGGGAGCACCTGGGATACCCAGTACTTC.

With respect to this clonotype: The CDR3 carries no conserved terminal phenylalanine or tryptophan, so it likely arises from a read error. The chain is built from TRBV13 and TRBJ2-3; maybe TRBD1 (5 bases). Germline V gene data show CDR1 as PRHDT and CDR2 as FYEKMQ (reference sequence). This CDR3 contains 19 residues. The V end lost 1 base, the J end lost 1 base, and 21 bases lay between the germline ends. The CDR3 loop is CASSLEYRSPEGGTDTQYS. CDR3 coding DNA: TGTGCCAGCAGCTTAGAGTATCGTTCGCCTGAAGGGGGCACAGATACGCAGTATTCT.

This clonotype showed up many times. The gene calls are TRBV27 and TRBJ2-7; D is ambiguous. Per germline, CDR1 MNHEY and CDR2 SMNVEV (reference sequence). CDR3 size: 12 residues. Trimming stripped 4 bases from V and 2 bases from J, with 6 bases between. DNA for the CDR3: TGTGCCAGCAGTTCCCCTCCCTACGAGCAGTACTTC. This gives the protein CASSSPPYEQYF.

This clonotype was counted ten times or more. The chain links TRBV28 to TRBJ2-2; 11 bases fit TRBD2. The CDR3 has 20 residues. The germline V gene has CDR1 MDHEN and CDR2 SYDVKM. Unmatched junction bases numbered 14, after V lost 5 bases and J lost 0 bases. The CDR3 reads CASSPGLAETPYTNTGELFF. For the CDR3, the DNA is TGTGCCAGCAGTCCGGGACTAGCGGAAACCCCGTATACGAACACCGGGGAGCTGTTTTTT.

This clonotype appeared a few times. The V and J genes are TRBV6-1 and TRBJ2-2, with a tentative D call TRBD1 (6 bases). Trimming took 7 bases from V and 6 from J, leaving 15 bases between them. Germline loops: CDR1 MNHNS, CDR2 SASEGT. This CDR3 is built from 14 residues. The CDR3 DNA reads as TGTGCCAGCATGGGCCAGGGGAGTCCCGGGGAGCTGTTTTTT. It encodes CASMGQGSPGELFF.

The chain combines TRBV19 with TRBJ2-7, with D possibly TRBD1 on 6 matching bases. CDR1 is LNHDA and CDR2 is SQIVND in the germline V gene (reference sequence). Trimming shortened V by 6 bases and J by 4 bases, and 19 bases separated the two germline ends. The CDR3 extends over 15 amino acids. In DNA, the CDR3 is TGTGCCAGTAGGCCAGACAGGTCCAGCGATTACGAGCAGTACTTC. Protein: CASRPDRSSDYEQYF.

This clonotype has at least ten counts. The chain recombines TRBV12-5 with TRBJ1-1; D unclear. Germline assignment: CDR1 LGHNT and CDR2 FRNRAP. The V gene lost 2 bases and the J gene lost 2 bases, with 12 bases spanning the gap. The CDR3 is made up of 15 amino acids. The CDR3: CASGLSYSYNTEAFF. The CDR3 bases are TGTGCTAGTGGTTTGTCCTACAGCTACAACACTGAAGCTTTCTTT.

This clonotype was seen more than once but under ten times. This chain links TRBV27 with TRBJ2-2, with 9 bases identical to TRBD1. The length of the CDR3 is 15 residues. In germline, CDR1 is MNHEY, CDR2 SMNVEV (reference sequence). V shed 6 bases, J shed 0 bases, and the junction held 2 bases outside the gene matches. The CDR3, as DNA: TGTGCCAGCAGGGGGACAGGGACGAACACCGGGGAGCTGTTTTTT. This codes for CASRGTGTNTGELFF.

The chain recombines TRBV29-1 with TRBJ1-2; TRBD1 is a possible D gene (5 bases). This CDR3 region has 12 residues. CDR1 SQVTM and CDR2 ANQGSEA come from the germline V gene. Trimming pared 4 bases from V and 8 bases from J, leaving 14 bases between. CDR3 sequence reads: CSVVSGSVGYTF. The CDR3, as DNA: TGCAGCGTTGTATCAGGGTCGGTGGGCTACACCTTC.